This entry describes one TCR beta chain. This clone was seen a few times. There is no known antigen for this receptor. Base qualities are not at hand, and no much larger clone is one base apart. The sample is drawn from a study of beta chain features in type 1 diabetes (dated by TCRdb to the late 2010s). About the full investigation: Patients and healthy donors did not differ in mean age, gender distribution, total cell number or subset yield. In the study, TCRB repertoires of sorted circulating CD4+ T cell subsets from recently diagnosed type 1 diabetes patients were compared with those of matched healthy donors. A total of roughly 100,000,000 sorted cells were examined across all samples, and the number of cells per subset was strongly correlated with RNA yield. Naive and central memory subsets were obtained from all 30 or so donors, but regulatory and stem cell-like memory subsets were isolated from only 8 patients and roughly 8 healthy donors. Overall results and qualifications from the work: Because cDNA was sequenced instead of genomic DNA, highly expressing activated cells could be over-represented, though the groups showed no difference in activation or CD3 levels. Type 1 diabetes patients showed a moderate but significant shortening of TCRB CDR3 length in all four CD4+ subsets. Only small numbers of individuals were included in the HLA sub-analyses, which left unresolved whether HLA type had any influence on TCRB rearrangement. Shorter templates might have been favored by PCR, but patient and control samples were amplified and corrected together, so both groups would have been affected equally by any skew. Naive, central memory and regulatory TCRB repertoires appeared more similar among patients than among healthy donors. At VDJ recombination sites, type 1 diabetes patients had fewer insertions and more deleted nucleotides, which implies abnormalities in thymic rearrangement.

The entire isolated RNA was reverse transcribed using the High Capacity cDNA Reverse Transcription Kit, and thus expressed TCRB transcripts were sequenced. Naive, central memory and regulatory T cell samples underwent deep immunoSEQ sequencing, averaging approximately 3.3 million total reads per sample. Sorted cells were lysed in RLT buffer, and RNA was extracted using DNase-treated RNeasy Micro or Mini kits according to cell number. To prevent cross-contamination, every cell subset was processed on its own, while patient and healthy donor samples were processed together. The immunoSEQ multiplex PCR was used to amplify TCRB sequences from cDNA, generating 87-bp fragments that spanned the CDR3 region. Sequencing of the amplicons was done on the Illumina HiSeq platform. On the authors' methods: PCR bias was computationally corrected using synthetic template baselines, reads within Hamming distance 2 were collapsed, and singletons that could not be merged were discarded. Reads were aligned against IMGT so that V, D and J genes, CDR3 length and insertions or deletions at six rearrangement sites could be assigned. Within each subset, clonotype counts were normalized to sorted cell number, after which true diversity and Gini coefficients were computed with the tcR R package. The overlap coefficient, calculated on TCRB nucleotide sequences, was used to quantify repertoire sharing. Out-of-frame TCRB sequences from naive cells were analyzed as a proxy for the pre-selection repertoire. In its TCRdb copy, this immuneACCESS table keeps in-frame sequences only and misses some clones. Where compared with another copy, unresolved V genes explain less than half of these, and the others have no known cause. V and J calls and clone size are as listed in that table; D and trimming were resolved from the DNA. A total of about 280,000 clones appear in this sample, 14% to 15% of them only once. Roughly 0.015% of the sample goes to the ten largest clones.

Each donor gave one peripheral blood draw, averaging roughly 100 mL, which was collected into heparinised tubes. Naive, central memory, regulatory and stem cell-like memory CD4+ T cells were sorted on a BD FACSAria II using a panel including CD45RO, CCR7, CD25, CD127, CD95 and CD27. All sorted populations exceeded 95% purity. PBMCs were separated immediately by Lymphoprep density gradient centrifugation and were stained directly, without being cultured. So that batch effects would be minimized, each experiment stained and sorted samples in pairs, pairing one healthy donor with one patient. CDR1 and CDR2 (KGHSH, LQKENI) derive from the germline V gene. Deletion took 1 base off V and 1 base off J, with a span of 11 bases between the germline ends. From the cysteine through the phenylalanine, the CDR3 covers 15 amino acids. CDR3 DNA only is kept here, 45 bases in frame from base 1.

The chain joins TRBV18 to TRBJ2-7; D gene: possibly TRBD2, on 6 matching bases. This receptor was identified in a man younger than 35 with type 1 diabetes. The specimen sequenced was naive CD4+ T cells from blood. The cell subset or site label of this sample denotes: true naive CD4+ T cells. Here the CDR3 is given as CASSPRLGGSYEQYF. The DNA is TGTGCCAGCTCACCACGCCTGGGGGGATCCTACGAGCAGTACTTC.